The clone carrying this TCR beta chain was recorded many times. The entry originates in a study of T cell repertoires in cytomegalovirus infection. The wider study: Matching HLA type and CMV infection were both indicated by public TCR beta signatures.

The CDR3 is 15 amino acids. V lost 0 bases and J 0 bases, leaving 6 bases between the germline ends. CDR1 SGHTA and CDR2 FQGNSA come from the germline V gene. TCRdb re-called the reads with MiXCR, one entry per CDR3 protein. The sample shows more than 200,000 distinct CDR3 sequences, approximately 9.2% of them seen only once. The chain uses TRBV7-2 and TRBJ2-4; D gene unclear. Input material: PBMCs. This TCR was recovered from a human donor in good health (CMV status not recorded). Some clones in this sample may be carry-over from other donors' samples. The CDR3 coding sequence is TGTGCCAGCAGCTTAGCGGGTCTAGCCAAAAACATTCAGTACTTC. It specifies CASSLAGLAKNIQYF.